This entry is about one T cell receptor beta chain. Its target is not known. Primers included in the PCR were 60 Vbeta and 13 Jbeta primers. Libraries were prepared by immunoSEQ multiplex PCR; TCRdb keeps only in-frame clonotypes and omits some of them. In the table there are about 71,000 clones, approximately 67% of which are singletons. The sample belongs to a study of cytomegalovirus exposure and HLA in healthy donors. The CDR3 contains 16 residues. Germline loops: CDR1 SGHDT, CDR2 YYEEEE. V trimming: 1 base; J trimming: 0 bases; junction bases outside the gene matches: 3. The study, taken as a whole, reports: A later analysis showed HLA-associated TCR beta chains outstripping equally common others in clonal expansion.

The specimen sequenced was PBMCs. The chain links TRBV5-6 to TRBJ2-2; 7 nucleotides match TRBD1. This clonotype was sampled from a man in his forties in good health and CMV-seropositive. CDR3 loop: CASSLFQGANTGELFF. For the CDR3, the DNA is TGTGCCAGCAGCTTGTTTCAGGGGGCGAACACCGGGGAGCTGTTTTTT. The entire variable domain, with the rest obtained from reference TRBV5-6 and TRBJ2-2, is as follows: DAGVTQSPTHLIKTRGQQVTLRCSPKSGHDTVSWYQQALGQGPQFIFQYYEEEERQRGNFPDRFSGHQFPNYSSELNVNALLLGDSALYLCASSLFQGANTGELFFGEGSRLTVL.